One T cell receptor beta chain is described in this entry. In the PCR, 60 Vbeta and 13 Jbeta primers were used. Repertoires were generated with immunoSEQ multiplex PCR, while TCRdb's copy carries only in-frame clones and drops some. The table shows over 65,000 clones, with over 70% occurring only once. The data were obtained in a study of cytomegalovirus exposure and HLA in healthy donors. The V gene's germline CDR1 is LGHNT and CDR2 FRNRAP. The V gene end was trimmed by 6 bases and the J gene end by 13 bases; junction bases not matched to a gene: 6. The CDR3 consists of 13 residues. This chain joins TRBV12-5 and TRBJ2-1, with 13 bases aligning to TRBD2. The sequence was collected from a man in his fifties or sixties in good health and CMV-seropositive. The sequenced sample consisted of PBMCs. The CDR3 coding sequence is TGTGCTAGTGGAGTGACTAGCGGGGGGCCCCAGTTCTTC. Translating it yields CASGVTSGGPQFF.